This T cell receptor (beta chain) was sequenced for a study of blood T cell repertoires in COVID-19 (dated by TCRdb to about 2020). General notes on the study: Collaborator samples came from the United States, Italy and Spain and covered acute and convalescent phases of COVID-19. The material from the prospective study consisted of cDNA or gDNA derived from T cells, B-cell-depleted T cells, or PBMCs. Deeply sampled blood TCRbeta repertoires from subjects exposed to, actively infected with, or recovered from COVID-19 were included in the dataset. The repertoires were released in a freely available public database intended as a resource for research on the immune response to SARS-CoV-2. The samples were drawn from the first 160 participants of the ongoing ImmuneRACE study and from some 1,300 subjects provided by 6 global collaborators. A de-identified subject ID, COVID-19 status, age in years and sex were almost always included in the sample metadata. Where available, HLA class I and class II types were taken from metadata supplied by the sample provider and were not determined by assay-based typing. Points the paper makes about the study in general: The amount of clinical and demographic metadata varied by source and participant and was provided uncurated.

TCRbeta CDR3 regions were amplified from genomic DNA by means of the immunoSEQ Assay, a bias-controlled multiplex PCR. Turning to the authors' computational methods: Nucleated cell counts per sample were estimated from amplification of reference gene primers within the assay. To quantify the absolute abundance of each unique TCRbeta CDR3 rearrangement, sequence reads were collapsed and filtered. For each sample, productive Simpson clonality was calculated by taking the square root of Simpson's diversity index across productive rearrangements. TCRdb carries this immuneACCESS record with in-frame sequences only. Its versions omit some clonotypes, under half of them owing to an unresolved V gene in the studies checked, with the rest unexplained. V, J and clone size derive from that table, while D and trimming were established from the DNA sequence. The sample table records 130,000 or so clones; about 89% of these occur just once. The biggest ten clones account for roughly 18% of the sample.

The collaborating institutions used their own protocols to collect whole blood in K2EDTA tubes. For TCRbeta analysis, collaborators shipped samples as frozen whole blood, isolated PBMCs, or DNA extracted from either of those sample types. This clone appeared a few times. Its antigen is still unknown. No much larger clone exists at a distance of one base, and base qualities are not known. Measured from the cysteine to the phenylalanine, the CDR3 is 16 residues long. Kept here is only the CDR3 DNA, which spans 48 bases and is read in frame from base 1. V loses 2 bases at its end and J loses 0 bases; junction bases beyond the gene matches: 5. CDR1 ENHRY and CDR2 SYGVKD were looked up in the germline V gene.

The sequenced sample consisted of peripheral blood. The sequence is built from TRBV10-3 and TRBJ2-7; a stretch of 9 junction bases matches TRBD1. The receptor's source is a man over 45 with active or convalescent COVID-19. CDR3 reads: CAISELGQGISYEQYF. At the DNA level, the sequence is TGTGCCATCAGTGAGCTAGGACAGGGGATCTCCTACGAGCAGTACTTC.